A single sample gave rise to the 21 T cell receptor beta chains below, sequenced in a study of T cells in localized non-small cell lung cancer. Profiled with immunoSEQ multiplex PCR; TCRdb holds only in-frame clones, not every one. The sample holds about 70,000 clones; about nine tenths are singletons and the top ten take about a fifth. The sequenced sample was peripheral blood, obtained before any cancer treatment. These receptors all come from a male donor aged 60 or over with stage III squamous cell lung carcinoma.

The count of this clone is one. The CDR3 nucleotides read TGTGCCTGGAGCTGGAAAATGAGCACAGATACGCAGTATTTT. Its protein is CAWSWKMSTDTQYF. This chain uses TRBV30 with TRBJ2-3; D unresolved. CDR1 is GTSNPN and CDR2 is SVGIG in the germline V gene (reference sequence). Deletions cut 3 bases from V and 0 bases from J, with 10 bases between. The CDR3 is made up of 14 amino acids.

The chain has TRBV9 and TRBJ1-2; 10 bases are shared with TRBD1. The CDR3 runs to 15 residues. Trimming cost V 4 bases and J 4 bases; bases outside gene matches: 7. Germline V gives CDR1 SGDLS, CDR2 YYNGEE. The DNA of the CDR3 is TGTGCCAGCAGCACCCGGACAGGGGGTTCCTATGGCTACACCTTC. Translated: CASSTRTGGSYGYTF.

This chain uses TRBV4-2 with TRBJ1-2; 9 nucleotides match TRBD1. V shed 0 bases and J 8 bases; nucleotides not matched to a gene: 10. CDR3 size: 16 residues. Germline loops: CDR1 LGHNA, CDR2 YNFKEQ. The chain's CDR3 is CASSQERAQGARGYTF. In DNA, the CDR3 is TGTGCCAGCAGCCAAGAGAGAGCACAGGGGGCTCGGGGCTACACCTTC.

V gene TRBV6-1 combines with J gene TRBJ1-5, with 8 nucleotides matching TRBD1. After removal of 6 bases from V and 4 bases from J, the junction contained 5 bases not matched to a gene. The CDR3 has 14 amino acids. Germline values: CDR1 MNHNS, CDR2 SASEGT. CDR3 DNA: TGTGCCAGCAGGAGGGGACAGGAAAATCAGCCCCAGCATTTT. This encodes CASRRGQENQPQHF.

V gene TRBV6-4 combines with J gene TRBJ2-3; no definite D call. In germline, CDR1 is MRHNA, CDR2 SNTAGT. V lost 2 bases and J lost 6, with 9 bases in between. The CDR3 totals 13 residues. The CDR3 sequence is CASSDRWLDTQYF. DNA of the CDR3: TGTGCCAGCAGTGACAGGTGGTTGGATACGCAGTATTTT.

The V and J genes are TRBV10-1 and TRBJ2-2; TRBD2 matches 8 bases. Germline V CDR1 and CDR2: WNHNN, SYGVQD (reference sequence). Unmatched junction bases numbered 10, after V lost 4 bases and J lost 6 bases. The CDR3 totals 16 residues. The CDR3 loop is CASSGAPTSAAGELFF. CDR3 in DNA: TGCGCCAGCAGTGGTGCCCCGACTAGCGCCGCCGGGGAGCTGTTTTTT.

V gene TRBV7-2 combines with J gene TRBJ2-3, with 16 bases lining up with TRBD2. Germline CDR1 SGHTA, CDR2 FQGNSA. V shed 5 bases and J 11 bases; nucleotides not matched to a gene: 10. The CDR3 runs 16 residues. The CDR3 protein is CASSPGTSGGVWGQYF. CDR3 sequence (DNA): TGTGCCAGCAGCCCGGGGACTAGCGGGGGGGTCTGGGGGCAGTATTTT.

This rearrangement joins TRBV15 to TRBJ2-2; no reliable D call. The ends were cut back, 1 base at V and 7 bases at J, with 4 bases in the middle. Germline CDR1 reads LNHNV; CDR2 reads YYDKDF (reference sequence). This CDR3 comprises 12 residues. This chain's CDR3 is CATSRVFGELFF. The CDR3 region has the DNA TGTGCCACCAGCAGAGTCTTCGGGGAGCTGTTTTTT.

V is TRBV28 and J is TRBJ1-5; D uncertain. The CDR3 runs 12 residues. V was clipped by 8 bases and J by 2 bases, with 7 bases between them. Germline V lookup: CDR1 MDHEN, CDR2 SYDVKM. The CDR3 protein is CASFPGNQPQHF. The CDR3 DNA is TGTGCCAGCTTTCCGGGCAATCAGCCCCAGCATTTT. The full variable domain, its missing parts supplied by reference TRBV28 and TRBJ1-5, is DVKVTQSSRYLVKRTGEKVFLECVQDMDHENMFWYRQDPGLGLRLIYFSYDVKMKEKGDIPEGYSVSREKKERFSLILESASTNQTSMYLCASFPGNQPQHFGDGTRLSIL.

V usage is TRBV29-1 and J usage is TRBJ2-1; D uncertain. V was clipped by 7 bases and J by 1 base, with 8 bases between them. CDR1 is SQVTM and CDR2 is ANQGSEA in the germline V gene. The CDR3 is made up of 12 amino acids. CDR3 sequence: CSALRSYNEQFF. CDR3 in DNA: TGCAGCGCTCTAAGGTCCTACAATGAGCAGTTCTTC.

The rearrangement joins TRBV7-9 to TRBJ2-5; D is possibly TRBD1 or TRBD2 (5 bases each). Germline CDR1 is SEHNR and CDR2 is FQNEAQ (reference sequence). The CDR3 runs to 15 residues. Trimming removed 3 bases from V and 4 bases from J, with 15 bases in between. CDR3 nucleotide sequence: TGTGCCAGCAGCTTTGCCGGGACCCTCGGAGAGACCCAGTACTTC. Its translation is CASSFAGTLGETQYF.

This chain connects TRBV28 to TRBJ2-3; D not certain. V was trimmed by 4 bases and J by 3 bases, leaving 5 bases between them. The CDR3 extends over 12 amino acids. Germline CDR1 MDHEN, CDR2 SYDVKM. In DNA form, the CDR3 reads TGTGCCAGCAGTTCCCTAACAGATACGCAGTATTTT. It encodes CASSSLTDTQYF.

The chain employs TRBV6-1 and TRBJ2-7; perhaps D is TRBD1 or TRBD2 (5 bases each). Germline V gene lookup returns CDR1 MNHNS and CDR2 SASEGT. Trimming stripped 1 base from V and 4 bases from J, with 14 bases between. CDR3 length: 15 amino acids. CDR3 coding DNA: TGTGCCAGCAGTGAAGGGGACGAGGGTCGGTACGAGCAGTACGTC. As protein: CASSEGDEGRYEQYV.

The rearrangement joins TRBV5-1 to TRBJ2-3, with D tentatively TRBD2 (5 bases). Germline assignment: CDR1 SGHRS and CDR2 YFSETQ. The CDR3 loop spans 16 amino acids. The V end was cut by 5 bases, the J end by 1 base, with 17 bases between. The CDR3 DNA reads TGCGCCAGCAGAAGACCCGGCTTCGGGGGCACAGATACGCAGTATTTT. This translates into CASRRPGFGGTDTQYF.

The CDR3, as DNA: TGTGCCAGCAGCACGACAGGGTCCAGCACAGATACGCAGTATTTT. Translating it yields CASSTTGSSTDTQYF. The V call is TRBV7-6, the J call TRBJ2-3, with 7 bases matching TRBD1. CDR1 and CDR2 (germline): SGHVS, FNYEAQ. V was pared by 5 bases and J by 0 bases, with 5 bases of the junction left unmatched. The CDR3 runs 15 residues.

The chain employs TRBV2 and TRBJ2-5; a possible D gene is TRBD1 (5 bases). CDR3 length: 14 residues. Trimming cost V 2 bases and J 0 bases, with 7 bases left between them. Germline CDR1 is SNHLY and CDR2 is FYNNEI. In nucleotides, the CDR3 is TGTGCCAGCAGTGAAAACAGGTACCAAGAGACCCAGTACTTC. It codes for CASSENRYQETQYF. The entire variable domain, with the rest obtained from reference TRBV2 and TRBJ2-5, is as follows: EPEVTQTPSHQVTQMGQEVILRCVPISNHLYFYWYRQILGQKVEFLVSFYNNEISEKSEIFDDQFSVERPDGSNFTLKIRSTKLEDSAMYFCASSENRYQETQYFGPGTRLLVL.

CDR3 DNA: TGTGCCAGCAGCTTGAATCCCCTAGAAGAGACCCAGTACTTC. Its protein product is CASSLNPLEETQYF. The gene calls are TRBV5-6 and TRBJ2-5, with D unresolved. Looked up from germline, CDR1 is SGHDT and CDR2 is YYEEEE. The germline V and J ends were trimmed by 1 base and 3 bases, with 10 bases remaining between them. The CDR3 covers 14 residues.

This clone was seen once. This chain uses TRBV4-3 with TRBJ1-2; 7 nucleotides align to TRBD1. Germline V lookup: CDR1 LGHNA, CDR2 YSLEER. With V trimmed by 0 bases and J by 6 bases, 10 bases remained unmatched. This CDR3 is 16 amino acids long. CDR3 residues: CASSQDSRQGVDGYTF. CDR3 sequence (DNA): TGCGCCAGCAGCCAAGATTCACGGCAGGGGGTAGATGGCTACACCTTC.

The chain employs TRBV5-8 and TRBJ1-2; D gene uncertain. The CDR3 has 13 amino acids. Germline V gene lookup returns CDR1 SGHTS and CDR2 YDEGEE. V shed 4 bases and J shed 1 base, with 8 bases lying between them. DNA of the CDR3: TGTGCCAGCAGCCCTACAGTTAACTATGGCTACACCTTC. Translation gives CASSPTVNYGYTF.

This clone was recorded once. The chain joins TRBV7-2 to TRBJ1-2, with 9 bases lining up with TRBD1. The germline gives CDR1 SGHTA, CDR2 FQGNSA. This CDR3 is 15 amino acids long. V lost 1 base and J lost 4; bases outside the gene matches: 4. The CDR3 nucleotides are TGTGCCAGCAGCTTAGGTACAGGGGGCACCTATGGCTACACCTTC. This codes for CASSLGTGGTYGYTF.

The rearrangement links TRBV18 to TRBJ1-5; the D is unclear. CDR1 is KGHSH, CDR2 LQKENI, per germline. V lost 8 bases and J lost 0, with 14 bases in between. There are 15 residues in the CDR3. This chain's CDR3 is CASTADGYSNQPQHF. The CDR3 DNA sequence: TGTGCCAGCACAGCGGACGGGTATAGCAATCAGCCCCAGCATTTT.